This entry concerns a single T cell receptor beta chain. Its antigen is unknown. The record originates from a study of T cell responses to AZD1222 COVID-19 vaccine. CDR3 length: 17 residues. Germline CDR1 is SGDLS and CDR2 is YYNGEE. V was pared by 0 bases and J by 4 bases, with 9 bases of the junction left unmatched. The table came from immunoSEQ multiplex PCR; TCRdb's copy has only in-frame clones and leaves some out. The table records more than 75,000 clones, just over 90% of them present only once. Whole-study results and caveats: Dominant at 160-218 and 743-854, vaccine-associated CD4 TCRs also spanned spike. Increases in Spike-specific TCR breadth and depth were seen after two AZD1222 doses.

The starting material was peripheral blood, obtained on day 0 of AZD1222 vaccination. The rearrangement uses TRBV9 and TRBJ2-3; TRBD2 agrees at 9 bases. This receptor was obtained from an adult in good health. The CDR3: CASSVDLAGTVADTQYF. As DNA, the CDR3 is TGTGCCAGCAGCGTAGATCTAGCGGGAACCGTGGCAGATACGCAGTATTTT.